The TCR beta chain described here comes from a study of T cell changes during pregnancy in multiple sclerosis. Germline V CDR1 and CDR2: LNHDA, SQIVND (reference sequence). This CDR3 comprises 14 residues. Trimming pared 2 bases from V and 0 bases from J, leaving 7 bases between. Sequenced by immunoSEQ multiplex PCR; TCRdb stores in-frame clones only, minus some. The sample yields under 70,000 clones, around 91% seen once. The TCR originated in a female donor in good health, enrolled as a control in a pregnancy study. Sample: peripheral blood, taken after pregnancy. V and J are TRBV19 and TRBJ1-1; weak D call: TRBD1 (6 bases). CDR3: CASSIRDMNTEAFF. DNA of the CDR3: TGTGCCAGTAGTATACGGGACATGAACACTGAAGCTTTCTTT.